This TCR beta chain was recorded in a study of CD8+ T cells in alopecia areata. For the study at large: A 6-month period off drug followed tofacitinib, which lasted 6 to 18 months.

A few counts support this clone. RNA extraction and reverse transcription yielded cDNA as sequencing template. This table comes from immunoSEQ multiplex PCR, and its TCRdb copy is limited to in-frame clones, with some not included. The top ten clones hold roughly 6.5% of a sample with more than 110,000 clones, roughly 64% of them seen once. The CDR3 sequence is 12 residues long. Germline V lookup: CDR1 SQVTM, CDR2 ANQGSEA. The V gene lost 4 bases and the J gene lost 4 bases, with 10 bases spanning the gap. Sorting of PBMCs yielded the CD4+ and CD8+ T cells. The sequences come from CD4+ T cells sorted from blood, collected at week 0. This sequence originates from a human donor with alopecia areata. V is TRBV29-1 and J is TRBJ2-5; D not resolved. The CDR3 DNA follows: TGCAGCGTTGGTCGGGTGGTAGAGACCCAGTACTTC. Translating gives CSVGRVVETQYF.